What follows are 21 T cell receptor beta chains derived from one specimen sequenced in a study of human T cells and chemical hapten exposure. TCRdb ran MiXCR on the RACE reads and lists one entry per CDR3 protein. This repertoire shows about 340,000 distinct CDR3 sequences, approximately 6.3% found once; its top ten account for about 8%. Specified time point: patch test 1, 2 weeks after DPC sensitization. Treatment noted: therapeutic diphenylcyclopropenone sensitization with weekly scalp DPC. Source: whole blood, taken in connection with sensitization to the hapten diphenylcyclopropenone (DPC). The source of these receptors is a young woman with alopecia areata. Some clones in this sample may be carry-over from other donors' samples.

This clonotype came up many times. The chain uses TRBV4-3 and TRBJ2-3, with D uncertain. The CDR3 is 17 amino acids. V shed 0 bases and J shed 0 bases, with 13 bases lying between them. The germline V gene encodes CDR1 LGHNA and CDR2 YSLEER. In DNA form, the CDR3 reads TGCGCCAGCAGCCAAGATTCGGCGATCTCAAGCACAGATACGCAGTATTTT. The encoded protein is CASSQDSAISSTDTQYF.

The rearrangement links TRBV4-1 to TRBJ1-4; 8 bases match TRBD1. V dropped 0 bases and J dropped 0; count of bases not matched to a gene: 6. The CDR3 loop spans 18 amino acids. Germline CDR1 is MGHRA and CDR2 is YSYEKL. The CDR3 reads CASSQDRGQASTNEKLFF. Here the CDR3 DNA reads TGCGCCAGCAGCCAAGATAGGGGACAGGCGTCAACTAATGAAAAACTGTTTTTT.

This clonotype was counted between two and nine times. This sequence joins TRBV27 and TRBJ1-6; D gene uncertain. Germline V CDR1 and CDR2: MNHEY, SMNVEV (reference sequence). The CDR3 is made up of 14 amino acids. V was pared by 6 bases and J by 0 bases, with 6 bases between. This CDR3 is CASRMFSYNSPLHF. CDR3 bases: TGTGCCAGCAGGATGTTCTCCTATAATTCACCCCTCCACTTT.

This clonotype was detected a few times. CDR3 residues: CASVDRVGYEQYF. In DNA form, the CDR3 reads TGTGCCAGCGTGGACAGGGTTGGGTACGAGCAGTACTTC. The genes are TRBV27 and TRBJ2-7; TRBD1 matches at 8 bases. This CDR3 is 13 amino acids long. The germline V gene has CDR1 MNHEY and CDR2 SMNVEV (reference sequence). The ends lost 8 bases at V and 4 bases at J; junction bases unmatched: 7.

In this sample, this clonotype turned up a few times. The DNA of the CDR3 is TGTGCCAGCAGCCTCCAGGGGGCTGAGAATTCACCCCTCCACTTT. This sequence encodes CASSLQGAENSPLHF. V usage is TRBV2 and J usage is TRBJ1-6; TRBD1 agrees at 8 bases. Germline trimming cut 6 bases from V and 7 bases from J; bases unmatched to any gene: 8. Per germline, CDR1 SNHLY and CDR2 FYNNEI. CDR3 length equals 15 residues.

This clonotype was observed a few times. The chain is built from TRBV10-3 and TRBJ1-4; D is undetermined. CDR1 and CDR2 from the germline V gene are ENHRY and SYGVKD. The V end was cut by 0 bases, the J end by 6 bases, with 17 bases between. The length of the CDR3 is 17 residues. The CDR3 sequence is CAISESSMGGRHEKLFF. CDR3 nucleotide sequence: TGTGCCATCAGTGAGTCGAGTATGGGCGGCCGGCATGAAAAACTGTTTTTT.

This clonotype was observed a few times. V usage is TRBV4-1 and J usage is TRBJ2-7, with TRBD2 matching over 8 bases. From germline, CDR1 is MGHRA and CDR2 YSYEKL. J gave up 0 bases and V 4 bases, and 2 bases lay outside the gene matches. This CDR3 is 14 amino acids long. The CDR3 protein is CASSRGLASYEQYF. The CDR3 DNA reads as TGCGCCAGCAGCCGAGGACTAGCCTCCTACGAGCAGTACTTC.

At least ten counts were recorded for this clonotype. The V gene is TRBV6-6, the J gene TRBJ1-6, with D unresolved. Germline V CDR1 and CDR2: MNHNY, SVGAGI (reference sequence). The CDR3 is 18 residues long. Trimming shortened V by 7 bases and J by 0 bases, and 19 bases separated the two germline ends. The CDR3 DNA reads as TGTGCCAGCACCAACGAGGTCCAAAGGCACTCCTATAATTCACCCCTCCACTTT. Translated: CASTNEVQRHSYNSPLHF.

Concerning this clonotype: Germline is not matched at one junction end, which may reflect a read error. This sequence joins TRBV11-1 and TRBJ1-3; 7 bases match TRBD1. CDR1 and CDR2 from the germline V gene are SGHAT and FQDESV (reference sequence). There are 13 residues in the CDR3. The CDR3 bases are TGTGCCAGCAGCTTAGCGCGTGGGACAGTAACTGCTTTT. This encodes CASSLARGTVTAF.

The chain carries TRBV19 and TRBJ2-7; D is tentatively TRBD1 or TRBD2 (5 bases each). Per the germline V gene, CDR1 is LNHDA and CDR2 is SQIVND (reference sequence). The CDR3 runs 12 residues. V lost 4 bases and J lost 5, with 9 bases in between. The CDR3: CASSRGNNEQYF. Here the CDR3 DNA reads TGTGCCAGTAGTAGGGGGAACAACGAGCAGTACTTC.

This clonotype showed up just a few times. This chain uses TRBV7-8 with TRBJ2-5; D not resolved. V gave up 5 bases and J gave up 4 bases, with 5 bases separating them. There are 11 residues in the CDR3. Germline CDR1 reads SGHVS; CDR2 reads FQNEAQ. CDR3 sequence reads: CASSQVETQYF. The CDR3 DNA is TGTGCCAGCAGCCAGGTAGAGACCCAGTACTTC. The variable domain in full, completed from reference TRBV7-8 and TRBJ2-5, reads GAGVSQSPRYKVAKRGQDVALRCDPISGHVSLFWYQQALGQGPEFLTYFQNEAQLDKSGLPSDRFFAERPEGSVSTLKIQRTQQEDSAVYLCASSQVETQYFGPGTRLLVL.

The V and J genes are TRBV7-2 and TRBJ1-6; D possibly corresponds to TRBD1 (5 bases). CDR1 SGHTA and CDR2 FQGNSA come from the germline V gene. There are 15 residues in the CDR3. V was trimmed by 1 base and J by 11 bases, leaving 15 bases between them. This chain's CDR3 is CASSLGGPRSPPLHF. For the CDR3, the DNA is TGTGCCAGCAGCTTAGGGGGCCCTAGGTCTCCACCCCTCCACTTT.

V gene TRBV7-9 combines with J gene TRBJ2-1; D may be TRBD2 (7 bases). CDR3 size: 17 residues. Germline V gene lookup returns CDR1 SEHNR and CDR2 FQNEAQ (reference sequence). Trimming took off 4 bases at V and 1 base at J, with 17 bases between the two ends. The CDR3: CASSSYRGGLSYNEQFF. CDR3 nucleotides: TGTGCCAGCAGCTCATACCGCGGGGGCCTTTCCTACAATGAGCAGTTCTTC.

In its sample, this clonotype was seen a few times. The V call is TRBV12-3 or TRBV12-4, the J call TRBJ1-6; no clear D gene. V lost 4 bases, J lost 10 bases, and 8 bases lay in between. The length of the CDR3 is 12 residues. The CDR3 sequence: CASSSQSSPLHF. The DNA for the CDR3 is TGTGCCAGCAGTTCCCAATCGTCACCCCTCCACTTT.

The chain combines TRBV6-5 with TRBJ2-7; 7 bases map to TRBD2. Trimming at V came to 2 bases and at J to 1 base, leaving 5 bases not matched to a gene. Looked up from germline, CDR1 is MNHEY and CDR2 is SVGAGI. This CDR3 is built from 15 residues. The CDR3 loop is CASSYDASGSYEQYF. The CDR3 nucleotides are TGTGCCAGCAGTTACGACGCTAGCGGATCCTACGAGCAGTACTTC.

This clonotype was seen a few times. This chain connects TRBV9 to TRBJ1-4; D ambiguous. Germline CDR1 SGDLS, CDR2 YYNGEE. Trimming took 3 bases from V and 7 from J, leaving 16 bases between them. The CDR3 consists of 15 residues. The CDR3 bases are TGTGCCAGCAGCGCAACCGGGAGGAGTGGTGAAAAACTGTTTTTT. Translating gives CASSATGRSGEKLFF.

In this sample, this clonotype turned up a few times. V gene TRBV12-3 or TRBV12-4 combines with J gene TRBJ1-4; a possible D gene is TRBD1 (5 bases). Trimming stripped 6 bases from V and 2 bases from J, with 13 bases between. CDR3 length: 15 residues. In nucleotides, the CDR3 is TGTGCCAGCAGCCTCCCAGGGCTTACTAATGAAAAACTGTTTTTT. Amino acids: CASSLPGLTNEKLFF.

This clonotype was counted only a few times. The CDR3 loop is CASSSRGLGETQYF. The CDR3 nucleotides read TGTGCCAGTAGTAGTCGGGGGCTTGGAGAGACCCAGTACTTC. The chain uses TRBV19 and TRBJ2-5; D may be TRBD1 or TRBD2 (6 bases each). Trimming shortened V by 4 bases and J by 4 bases, and 13 bases separated the two germline ends. From germline, CDR1 is LNHDA and CDR2 SQIVND (reference sequence). This CDR3 has 14 residues.

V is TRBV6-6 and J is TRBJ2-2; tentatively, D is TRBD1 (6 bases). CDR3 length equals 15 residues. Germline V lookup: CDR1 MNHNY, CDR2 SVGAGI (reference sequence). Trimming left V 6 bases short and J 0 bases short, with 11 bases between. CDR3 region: CASSRTASNTGELFF. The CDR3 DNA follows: TGTGCCAGCAGCCGGACAGCCTCGAACACCGGGGAGCTGTTTTTT.

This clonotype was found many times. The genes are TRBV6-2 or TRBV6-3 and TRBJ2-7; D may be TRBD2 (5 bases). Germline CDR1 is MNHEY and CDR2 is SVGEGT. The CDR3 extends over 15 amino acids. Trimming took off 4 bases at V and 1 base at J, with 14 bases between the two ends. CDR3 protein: CASSSPAGNSYEQYF. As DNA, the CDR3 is TGTGCCAGCAGTTCCCCCGCGGGCAATTCCTACGAGCAGTACTTC.

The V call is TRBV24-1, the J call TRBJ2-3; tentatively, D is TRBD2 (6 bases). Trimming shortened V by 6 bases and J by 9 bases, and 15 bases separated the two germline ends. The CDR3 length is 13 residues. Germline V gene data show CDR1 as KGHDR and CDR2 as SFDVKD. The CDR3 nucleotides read TGTGCCACCAGTCAAGCACGACGGGAGACGCAGTATTTT. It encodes CATSQARRETQYF.